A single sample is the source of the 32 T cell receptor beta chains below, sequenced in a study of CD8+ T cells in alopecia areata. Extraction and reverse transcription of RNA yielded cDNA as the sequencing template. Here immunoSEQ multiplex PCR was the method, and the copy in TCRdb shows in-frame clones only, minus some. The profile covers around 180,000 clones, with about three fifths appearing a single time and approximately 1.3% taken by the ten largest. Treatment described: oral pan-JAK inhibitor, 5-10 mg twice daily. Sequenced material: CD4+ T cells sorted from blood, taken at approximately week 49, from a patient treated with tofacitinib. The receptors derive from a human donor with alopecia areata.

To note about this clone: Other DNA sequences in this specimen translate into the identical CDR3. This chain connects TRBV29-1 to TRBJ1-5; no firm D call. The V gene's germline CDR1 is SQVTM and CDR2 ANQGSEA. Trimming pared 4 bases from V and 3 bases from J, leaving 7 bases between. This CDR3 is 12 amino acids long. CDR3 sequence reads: CSVGDNNQPQHF. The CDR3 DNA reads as TGCAGCGTTGGCGACAACAATCAGCCCCAGCATTTT. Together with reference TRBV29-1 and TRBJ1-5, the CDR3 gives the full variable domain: SAVISQKPSRDICQRGTSLTIQCQVDSQVTMMFWYRQQPGQSLTLIATANQGSEATYESGFVIDKFPISRPNLTFSTLTVSNMSPEDSSIYLCSVGDNNQPQHFGDGTRLSIL.

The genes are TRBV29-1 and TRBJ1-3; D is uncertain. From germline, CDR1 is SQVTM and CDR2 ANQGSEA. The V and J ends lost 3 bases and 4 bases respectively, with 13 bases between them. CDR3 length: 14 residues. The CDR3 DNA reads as TGCAGCGTTGATCAGGCGGGGTTGGGAAACACCATATATTTT. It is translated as CSVDQAGLGNTIYF.

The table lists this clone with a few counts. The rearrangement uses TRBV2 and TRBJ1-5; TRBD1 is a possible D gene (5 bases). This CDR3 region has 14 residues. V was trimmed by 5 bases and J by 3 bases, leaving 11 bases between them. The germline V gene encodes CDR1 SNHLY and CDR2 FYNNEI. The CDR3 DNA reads TGTGCCAGCAGTCAAGAGGGGTTCAATCAGCCCCAGCATTTT. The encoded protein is CASSQEGFNQPQHF.

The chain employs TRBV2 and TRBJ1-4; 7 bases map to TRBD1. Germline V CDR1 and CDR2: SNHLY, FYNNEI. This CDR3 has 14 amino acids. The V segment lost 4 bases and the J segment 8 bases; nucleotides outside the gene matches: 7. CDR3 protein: CASSAQQGREKLFF. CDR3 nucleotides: TGTGCCAGCAGTGCTCAACAGGGGAGGGAAAAACTGTTTTTT. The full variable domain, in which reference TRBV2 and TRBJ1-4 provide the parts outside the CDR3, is EPEVTQTPSHQVTQMGQEVILRCVPISNHLYFYWYRQILGQKVEFLVSFYNNEISEKSEIFDDQFSVERPDGSNFTLKIRSTKLEDSAMYFCASSAQQGREKLFFGSGTQLSVL.

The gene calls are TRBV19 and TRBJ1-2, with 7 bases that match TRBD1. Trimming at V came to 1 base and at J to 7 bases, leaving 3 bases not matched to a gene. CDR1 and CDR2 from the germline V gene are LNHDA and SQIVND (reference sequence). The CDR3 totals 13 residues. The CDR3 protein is CASSIGQGSGYTF. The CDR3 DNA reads TGTGCCAGTAGTATAGGACAGGGTAGTGGCTACACCTTC.

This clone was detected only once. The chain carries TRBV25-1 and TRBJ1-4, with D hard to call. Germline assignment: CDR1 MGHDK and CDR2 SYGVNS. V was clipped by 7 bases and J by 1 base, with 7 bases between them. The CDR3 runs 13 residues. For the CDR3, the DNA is TGTGCCAGCATGGAGGTAACTAATGAAAAACTGTTTTTT. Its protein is CASMEVTNEKLFF.

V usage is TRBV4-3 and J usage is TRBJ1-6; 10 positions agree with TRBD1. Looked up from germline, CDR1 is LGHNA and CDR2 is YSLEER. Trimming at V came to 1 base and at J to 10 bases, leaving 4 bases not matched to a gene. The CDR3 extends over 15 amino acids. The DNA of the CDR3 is TGCGCCAGCAGCCAAGGGGACAGGGGATCATCACCCCTCCACTTT. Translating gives CASSQGDRGSSPLHF.

CDR3 DNA sequence: TGTGCCAGCAGCGAACCTCAGGGTAGCGGCTACACCTTC. Translating it yields CASSEPQGSGYTF. V gene TRBV7-2 combines with J gene TRBJ1-2; tentatively, D is TRBD1 (5 bases). V was pared by 5 bases and J by 8 bases, with 15 bases between. This CDR3 spans 13 amino acids. Germline V CDR1 and CDR2: SGHTA, FQGNSA.

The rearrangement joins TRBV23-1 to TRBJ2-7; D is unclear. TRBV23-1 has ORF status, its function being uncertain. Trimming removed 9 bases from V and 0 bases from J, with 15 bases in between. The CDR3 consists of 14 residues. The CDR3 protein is CARADRQTSYEQYF. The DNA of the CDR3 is TGCGCCAGGGCCGATAGGCAGACCTCCTACGAGCAGTACTTC.

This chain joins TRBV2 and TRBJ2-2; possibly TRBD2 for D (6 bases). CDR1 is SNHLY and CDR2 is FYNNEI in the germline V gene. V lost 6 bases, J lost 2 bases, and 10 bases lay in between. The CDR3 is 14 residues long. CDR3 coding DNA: TGTGCCAGCAGATTCGGGAGTAACACCGGGGAGCTGTTTTTT. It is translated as CASRFGSNTGELFF.

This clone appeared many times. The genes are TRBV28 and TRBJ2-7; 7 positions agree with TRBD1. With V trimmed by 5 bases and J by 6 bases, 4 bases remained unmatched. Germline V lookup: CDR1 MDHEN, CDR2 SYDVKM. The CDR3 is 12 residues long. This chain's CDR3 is CASSTQGLEQYF. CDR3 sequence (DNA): TGTGCCAGCAGTACACAGGGGCTCGAGCAGTACTTC.

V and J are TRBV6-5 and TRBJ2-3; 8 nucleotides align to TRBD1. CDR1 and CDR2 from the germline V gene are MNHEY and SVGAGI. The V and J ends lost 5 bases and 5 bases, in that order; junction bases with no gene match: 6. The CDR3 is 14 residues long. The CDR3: CASSPGTGRDTQYF. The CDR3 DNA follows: TGTGCCAGCAGTCCCGGGACAGGACGAGATACGCAGTATTTT.

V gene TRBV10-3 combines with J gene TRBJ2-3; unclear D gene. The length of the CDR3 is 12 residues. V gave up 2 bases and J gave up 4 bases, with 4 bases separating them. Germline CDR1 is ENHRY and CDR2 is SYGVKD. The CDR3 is CAISEKSDTQYF. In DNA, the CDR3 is TGTGCCATCAGTGAGAAGTCAGATACGCAGTATTTT.

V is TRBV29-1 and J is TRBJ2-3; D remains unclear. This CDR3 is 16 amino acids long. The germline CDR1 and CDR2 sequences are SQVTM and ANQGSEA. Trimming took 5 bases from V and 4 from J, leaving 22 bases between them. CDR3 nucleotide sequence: TGCAGCGTTAGTATCCGACCGCCGGGCGTCGCAGATACGCAGTATTTT. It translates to CSVSIRPPGVADTQYF.

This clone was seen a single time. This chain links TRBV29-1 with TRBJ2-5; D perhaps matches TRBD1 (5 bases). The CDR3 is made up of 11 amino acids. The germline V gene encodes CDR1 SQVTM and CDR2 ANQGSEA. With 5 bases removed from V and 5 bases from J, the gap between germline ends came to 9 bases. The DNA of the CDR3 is TGCAGCGTTAACAAGGGGGAGACCCAGTACTTC. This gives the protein CSVNKGETQYF.

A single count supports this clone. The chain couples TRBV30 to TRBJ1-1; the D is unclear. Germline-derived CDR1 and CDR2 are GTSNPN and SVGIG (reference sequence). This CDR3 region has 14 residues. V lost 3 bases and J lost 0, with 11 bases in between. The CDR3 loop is CAWSRPAMNTEAFF. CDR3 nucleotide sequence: TGTGCCTGGAGCCGACCAGCGATGAACACTGAAGCTTTCTTT.

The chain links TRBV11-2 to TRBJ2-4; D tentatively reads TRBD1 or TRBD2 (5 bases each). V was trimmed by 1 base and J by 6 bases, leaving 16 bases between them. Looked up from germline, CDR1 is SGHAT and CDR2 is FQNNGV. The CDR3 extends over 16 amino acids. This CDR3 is CASSLVVGAGINIQYF. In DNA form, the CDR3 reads TGTGCCAGCAGCTTAGTTGTCGGGGCAGGAATAAACATTCAGTACTTC.

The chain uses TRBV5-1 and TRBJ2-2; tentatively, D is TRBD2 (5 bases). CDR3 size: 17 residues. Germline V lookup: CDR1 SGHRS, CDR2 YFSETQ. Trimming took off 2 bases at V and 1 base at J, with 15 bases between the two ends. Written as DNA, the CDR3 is TGCGCCAGCAGCTTTTTCGGCCTGGCGGGGAACACCGGGGAGCTGTTTTTT. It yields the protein CASSFFGLAGNTGELFF.

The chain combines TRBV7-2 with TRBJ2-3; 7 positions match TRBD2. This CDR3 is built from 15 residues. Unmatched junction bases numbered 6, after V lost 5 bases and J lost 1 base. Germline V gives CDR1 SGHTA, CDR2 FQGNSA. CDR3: CASSRLGGGTDTQYF. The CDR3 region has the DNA TGTGCCAGCAGCCGCCTTGGGGGGGGCACAGATACGCAGTATTTT. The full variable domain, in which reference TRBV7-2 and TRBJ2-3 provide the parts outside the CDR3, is GAGVSQSPSNKVTEKGKDVELRCDPISGHTALYWYRQSLGQGLEFLIYFQGNSAPDKSGLPSDRFSAERTGGSVSTLTIQRTQQEDSAVYLCASSRLGGGTDTQYFGPGTRLTVL.

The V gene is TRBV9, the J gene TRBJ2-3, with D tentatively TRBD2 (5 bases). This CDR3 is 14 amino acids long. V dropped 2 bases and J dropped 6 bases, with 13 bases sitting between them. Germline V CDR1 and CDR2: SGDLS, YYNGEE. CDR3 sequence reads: CASSVSGNDDTQYF. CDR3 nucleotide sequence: TGTGCCAGCAGCGTGTCGGGAAATGATGATACGCAGTATTTT.

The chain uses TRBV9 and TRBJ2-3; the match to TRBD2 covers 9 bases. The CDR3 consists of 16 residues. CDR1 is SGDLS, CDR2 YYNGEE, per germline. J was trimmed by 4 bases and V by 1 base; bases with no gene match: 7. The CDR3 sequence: CASSVMASGNADTQYF. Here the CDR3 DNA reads TGTGCCAGCAGCGTAATGGCTAGCGGGAATGCAGATACGCAGTATTTT.

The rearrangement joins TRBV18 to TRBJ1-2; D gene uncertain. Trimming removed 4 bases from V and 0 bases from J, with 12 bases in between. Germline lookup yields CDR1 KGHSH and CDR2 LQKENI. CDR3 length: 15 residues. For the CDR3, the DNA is TGTGCCAGCTCACAGGACGTCCAAGCTAACTATGGCTACACCTTC. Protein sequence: CASSQDVQANYGYTF.

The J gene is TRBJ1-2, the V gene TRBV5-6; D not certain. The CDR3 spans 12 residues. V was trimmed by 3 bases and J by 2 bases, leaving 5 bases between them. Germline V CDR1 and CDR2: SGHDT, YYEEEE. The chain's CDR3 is CASSSRNYGYTF. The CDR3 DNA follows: TGTGCCAGCAGCTCAAGAAACTATGGCTACACCTTC.

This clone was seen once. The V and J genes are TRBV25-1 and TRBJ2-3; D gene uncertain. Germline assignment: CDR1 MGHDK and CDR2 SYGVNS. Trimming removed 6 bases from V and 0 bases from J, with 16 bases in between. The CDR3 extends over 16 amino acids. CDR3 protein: CASSDVGRPSTDTQYF. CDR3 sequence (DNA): TGTGCCAGCAGCGACGTTGGGCGACCTAGCACAGATACGCAGTATTTT.

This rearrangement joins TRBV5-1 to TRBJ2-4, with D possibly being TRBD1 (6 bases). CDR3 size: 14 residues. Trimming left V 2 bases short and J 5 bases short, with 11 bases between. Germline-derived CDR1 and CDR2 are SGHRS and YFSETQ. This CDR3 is CASSLGTRENIQYF. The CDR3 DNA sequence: TGCGCCAGCAGCTTAGGGACAAGAGAAAACATTCAGTACTTC.

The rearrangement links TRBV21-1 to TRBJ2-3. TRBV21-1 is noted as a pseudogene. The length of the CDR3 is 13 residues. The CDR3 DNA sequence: TGTGCCAGCAGCAAAAGGAGCACAGATACGCAGTATTTT. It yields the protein CASSKRSTDTQYF.

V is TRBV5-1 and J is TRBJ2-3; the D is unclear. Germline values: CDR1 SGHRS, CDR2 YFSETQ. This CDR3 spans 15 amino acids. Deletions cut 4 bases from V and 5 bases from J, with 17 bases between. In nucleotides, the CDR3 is TGCGCCAGCAGCCTAGAAGACTCCTACAAAGATACGCAGTATTTT. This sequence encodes CASSLEDSYKDTQYF.

The CDR3 reads CASSVGDRASGYTF. Here the CDR3 DNA reads TGTGCCAGCAGCGTAGGGGACAGGGCGTCTGGCTACACCTTC. The chain carries TRBV9 and TRBJ1-2, with 9 bases lining up with TRBD1. The trim removed 0 bases at V and 7 bases at J, leaving 4 bases unmatched. The CDR3 consists of 14 residues. Looked up from germline, CDR1 is SGDLS and CDR2 is YYNGEE.

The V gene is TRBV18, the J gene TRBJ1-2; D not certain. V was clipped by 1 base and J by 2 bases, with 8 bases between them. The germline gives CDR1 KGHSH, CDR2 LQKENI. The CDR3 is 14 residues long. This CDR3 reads CASSPLQTNYGYTF. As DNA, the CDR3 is TGTGCCAGCTCACCACTCCAGACGAACTATGGCTACACCTTC.

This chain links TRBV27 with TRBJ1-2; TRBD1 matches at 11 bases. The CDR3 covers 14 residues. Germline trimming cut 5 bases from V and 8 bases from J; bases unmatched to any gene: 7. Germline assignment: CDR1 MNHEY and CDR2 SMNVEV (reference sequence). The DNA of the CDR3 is TGTGCCAGCAGTGTCTCATGGGACAGGGGGGGCTACACCTTC. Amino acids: CASSVSWDRGGYTF.

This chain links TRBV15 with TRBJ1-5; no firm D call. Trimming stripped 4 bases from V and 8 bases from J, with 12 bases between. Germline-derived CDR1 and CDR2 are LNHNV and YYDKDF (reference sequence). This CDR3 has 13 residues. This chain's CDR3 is CATSNLGLEPQHF. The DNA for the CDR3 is TGTGCCACCAGCAACCTAGGGCTGGAGCCCCAGCATTTT.

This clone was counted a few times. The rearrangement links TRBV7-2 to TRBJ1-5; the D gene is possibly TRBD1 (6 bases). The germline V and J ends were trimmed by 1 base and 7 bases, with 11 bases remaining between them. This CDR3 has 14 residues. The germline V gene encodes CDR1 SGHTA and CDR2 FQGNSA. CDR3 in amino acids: CASSLVQGTQPQHF. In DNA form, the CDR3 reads TGTGCCAGCAGCTTAGTACAGGGCACACAGCCCCAGCATTTT.